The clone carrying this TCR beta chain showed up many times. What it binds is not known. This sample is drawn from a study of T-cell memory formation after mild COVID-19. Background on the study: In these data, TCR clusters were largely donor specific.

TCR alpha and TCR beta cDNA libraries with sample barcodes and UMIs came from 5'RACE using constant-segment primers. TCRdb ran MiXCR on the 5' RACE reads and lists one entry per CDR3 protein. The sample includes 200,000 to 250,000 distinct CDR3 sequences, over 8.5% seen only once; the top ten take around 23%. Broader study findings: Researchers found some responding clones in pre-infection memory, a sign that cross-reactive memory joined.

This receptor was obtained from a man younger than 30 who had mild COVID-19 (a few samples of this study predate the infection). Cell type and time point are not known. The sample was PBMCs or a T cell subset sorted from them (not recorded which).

The CDR3 spells CASSSAGGDYNEQFF. The CDR3 nucleotides read TGTGCCAGCAGCTCGGCCGGGGGCGACTACAATGAGCAGTTCTTC. The chain carries TRBV6-1 and TRBJ2-1, with D perhaps being TRBD1 or TRBD2 (6 bases each). Looked up from germline, CDR1 is MNHNS and CDR2 is SASEGT. Trimming stripped 6 bases from V and 3 bases from J, with 15 bases between. The CDR3 loop spans 15 amino acids.